The 5 T cell receptor beta chains listed next were all sequenced from one sample in a study of OX40 agonist ivuxolimab in advanced cancers. The library was built by means of the immunoSEQ multiplex PCR assay. This is the immuneACCESS table as TCRdb keeps it, with only in-frame sequences that have V and J called. A part of the clones is gone; compared with another copy, unresolved V genes explain less than half, and the rest is unexplained. This sample is represented by about 79,000 clones; around 92% of them were singletons. The ten largest clones capture approximately 0.5% of the sample. Sequencing used CD4+ or CD8+ T cells sorted from blood, obtained in a trial of the OX40 agonist ivuxolimab. The receptor set was obtained from an adult with an advanced solid tumor such as melanoma, head and neck, liver or kidney cancer.

The gene calls are TRBV29-1 and TRBJ2-1; weak D call: TRBD2 (5 bases). CDR3 length: 14 residues. The germline V gene encodes CDR1 SQVTM and CDR2 ANQGSEA. V lost 0 bases, J lost 12 bases, and 18 bases lay in between. Written as DNA, the CDR3 is TGCAGCGTTGAAGATTACCCCCTAGCAATACGGCAGTTCTTC. It yields the protein CSVEDYPLAIRQFF.

A single count supports this clone. V and J are TRBV5-1 and TRBJ1-5; D remains ambiguous. With 4 bases removed from V and 4 bases from J, the gap between germline ends came to 15 bases. The CDR3 length is 15 residues. CDR1 is SGHRS, CDR2 YFSETQ, per germline. CDR3 coding DNA: TGCGCCAGCAGCCCGGACGGGGTGGGAAATCAGCCCCAGCATTTT. This sequence encodes CASSPDGVGNQPQHF.

J is TRBJ2-3 and V is TRBV30; no clear D gene. The ends were cut back, 3 bases at V and 3 bases at J, with 16 bases in the middle. The CDR3 runs to 15 residues. CDR1 GTSNPN and CDR2 SVGIG come from the germline V gene (reference sequence). CDR3: CAWSETPEATDTQYF. CDR3 coding DNA: TGTGCCTGGAGCGAAACCCCCGAGGCGACAGATACGCAGTATTTT.

The rearrangement links TRBV6-5 to TRBJ2-1; D is perhaps TRBD2 (6 bases). Germline-derived CDR1 and CDR2 are MNHEY and SVGAGI. The V gene lost 8 bases and the J gene lost 4 bases, with 9 bases spanning the gap. This CDR3 has 12 residues. CDR3 sequence: CASAGRYNEQFF. The DNA of the CDR3 is TGTGCCAGCGCCGGGAGATACAATGAGCAGTTCTTC.

This chain uses TRBV28 with TRBJ1-3, with D perhaps TRBD1 (5 bases). The germline V gene has CDR1 MDHEN and CDR2 SYDVKM. V was cut by 5 bases and J by 7 bases, with 21 bases left in between. The CDR3 covers 16 residues. DNA for the CDR3: TGTGCCAGCAGTCCACCCGATCCGGGACGAGGGAACACCATATATTTT. Translation: CASSPPDPGRGNTIYF.